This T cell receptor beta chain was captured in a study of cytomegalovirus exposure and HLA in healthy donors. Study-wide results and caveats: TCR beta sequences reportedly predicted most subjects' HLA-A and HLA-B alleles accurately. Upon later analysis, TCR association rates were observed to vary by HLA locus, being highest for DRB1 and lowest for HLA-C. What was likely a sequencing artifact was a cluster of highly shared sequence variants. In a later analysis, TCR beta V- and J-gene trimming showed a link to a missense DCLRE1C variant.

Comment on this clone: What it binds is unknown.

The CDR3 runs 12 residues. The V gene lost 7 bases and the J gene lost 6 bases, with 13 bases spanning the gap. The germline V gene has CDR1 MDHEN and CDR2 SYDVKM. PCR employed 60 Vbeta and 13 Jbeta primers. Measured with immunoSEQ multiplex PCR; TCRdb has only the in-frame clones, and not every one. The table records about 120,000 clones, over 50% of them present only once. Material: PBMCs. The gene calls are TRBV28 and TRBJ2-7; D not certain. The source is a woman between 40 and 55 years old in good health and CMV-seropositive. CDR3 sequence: CASTRAKVEQYF. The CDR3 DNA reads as TGTGCCAGCACTAGAGCGAAAGTCGAGCAGTACTTC.